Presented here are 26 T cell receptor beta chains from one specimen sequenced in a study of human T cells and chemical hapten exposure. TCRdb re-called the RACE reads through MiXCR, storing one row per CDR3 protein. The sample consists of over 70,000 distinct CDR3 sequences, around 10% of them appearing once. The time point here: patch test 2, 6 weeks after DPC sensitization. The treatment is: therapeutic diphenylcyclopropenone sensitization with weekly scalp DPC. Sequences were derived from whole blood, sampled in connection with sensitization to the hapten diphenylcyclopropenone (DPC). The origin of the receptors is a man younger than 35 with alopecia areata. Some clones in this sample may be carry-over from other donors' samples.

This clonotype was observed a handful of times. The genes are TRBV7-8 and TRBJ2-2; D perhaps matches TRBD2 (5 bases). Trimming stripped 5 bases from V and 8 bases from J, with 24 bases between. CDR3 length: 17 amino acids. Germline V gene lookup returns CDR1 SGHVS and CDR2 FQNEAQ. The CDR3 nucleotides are TGTGCCAGCAGCCCCCCGAGAAACATACTAAGGAGGGGGGAGCTGTTTTTT. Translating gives CASSPPRNILRRGELFF.

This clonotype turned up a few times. In DNA, the CDR3 is TGTGCCAGCCGAACTCGGCAGGGGCAGCTACCGAACACCGGGGAGCTGTTTTTT. Translation: CASRTRQGQLPNTGELFF. The rearrangement links TRBV7-9 to TRBJ2-2; perhaps TRBD1 as D (6 bases). Germline CDR1 is SEHNR and CDR2 is FQNEAQ (reference sequence). V lost 8 bases and J 0 bases, leaving 22 bases between the germline ends. The CDR3 consists of 18 residues.

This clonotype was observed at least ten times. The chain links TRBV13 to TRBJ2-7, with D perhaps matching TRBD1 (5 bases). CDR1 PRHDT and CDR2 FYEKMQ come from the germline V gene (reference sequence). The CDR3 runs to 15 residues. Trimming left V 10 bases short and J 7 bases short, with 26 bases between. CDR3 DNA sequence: TGTGCCACCGAACGAACCCTCCGGGCAGGGAAAGAGCAGTACGTC. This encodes CATERTLRAGKEQYV.

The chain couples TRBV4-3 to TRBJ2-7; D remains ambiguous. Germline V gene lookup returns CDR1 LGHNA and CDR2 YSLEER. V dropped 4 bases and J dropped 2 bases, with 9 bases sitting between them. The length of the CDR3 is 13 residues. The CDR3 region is CASSPSHPYEQYF. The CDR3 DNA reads TGCGCCAGCAGCCCATCTCATCCCTACGAGCAGTACTTC.

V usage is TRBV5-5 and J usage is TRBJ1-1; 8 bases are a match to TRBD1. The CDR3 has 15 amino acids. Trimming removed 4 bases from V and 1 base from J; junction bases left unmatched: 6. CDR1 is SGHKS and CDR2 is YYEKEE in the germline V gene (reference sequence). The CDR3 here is CASSARQGTNTEAFF. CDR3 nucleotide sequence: TGTGCCAGCAGCGCACGACAGGGGACGAACACTGAAGCTTTCTTT. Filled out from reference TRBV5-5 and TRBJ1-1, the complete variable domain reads DAGVTQSPTHLIKTRGQQVTLRCSPISGHKSVSWYQQVLGQGPQFIFQYYEKEERGRGNFPDRFSARQFPNYSSELNVNALLLGDSALYLCASSARQGTNTEAFFGQGTRLTVV.

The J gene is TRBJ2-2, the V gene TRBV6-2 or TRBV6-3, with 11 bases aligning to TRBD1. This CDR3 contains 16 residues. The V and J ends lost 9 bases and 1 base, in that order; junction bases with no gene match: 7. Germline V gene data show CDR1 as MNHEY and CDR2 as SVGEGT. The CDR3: CASRDRGSRNTGELFF. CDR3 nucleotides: TGTGCCAGTAGGGACAGGGGGTCGAGGAACACCGGGGAGCTGTTTTTT.

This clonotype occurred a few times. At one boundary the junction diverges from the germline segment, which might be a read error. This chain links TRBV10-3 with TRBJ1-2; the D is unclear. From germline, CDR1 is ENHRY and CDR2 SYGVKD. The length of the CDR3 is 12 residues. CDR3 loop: CAISESGDSTLF. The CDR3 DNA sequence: TGTGCCATCAGTGAGTCCGGAGACTCAACCCTCTTC.

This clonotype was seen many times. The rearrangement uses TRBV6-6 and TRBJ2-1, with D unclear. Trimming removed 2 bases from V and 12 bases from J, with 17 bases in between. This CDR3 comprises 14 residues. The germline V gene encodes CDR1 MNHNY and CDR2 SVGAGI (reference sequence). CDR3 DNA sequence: TGTGCCAGCAGTTACACCCCCGGATTTCACGGGCAGTTCTTC. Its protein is CASSYTPGFHGQFF.

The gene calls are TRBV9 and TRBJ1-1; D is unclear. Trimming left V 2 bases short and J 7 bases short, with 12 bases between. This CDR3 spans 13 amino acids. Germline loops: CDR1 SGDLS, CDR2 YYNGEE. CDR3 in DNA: TGTGCCAGCAGCGTCCGACCTGAAGGTGAAGCTTTCTTT. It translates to CASSVRPEGEAFF. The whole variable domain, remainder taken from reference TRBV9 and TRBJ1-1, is DSGVTQTPKHLITATGQRVTLRCSPRSGDLSVYWYQQSLDQGLQFLIQYYNGEERAKGNILERFSAQQFPDLHSELNLSSLELGDSALYFCASSVRPEGEAFFGQGTRLTVV.

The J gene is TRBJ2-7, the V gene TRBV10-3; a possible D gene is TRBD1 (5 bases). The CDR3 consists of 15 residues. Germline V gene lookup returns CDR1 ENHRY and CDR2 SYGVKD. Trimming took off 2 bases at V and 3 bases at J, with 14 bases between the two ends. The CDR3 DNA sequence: TGTGCCATCAGTGAGGGCACAGGCTTAGACTACGAGCAGTACTTC. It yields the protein CAISEGTGLDYEQYF.

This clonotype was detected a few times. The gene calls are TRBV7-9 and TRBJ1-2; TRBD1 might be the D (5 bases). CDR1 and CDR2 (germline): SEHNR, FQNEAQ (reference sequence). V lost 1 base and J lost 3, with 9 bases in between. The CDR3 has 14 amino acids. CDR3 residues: CASSLEEGYYGYTF. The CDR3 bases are TGTGCCAGCAGCTTAGAGGAGGGGTACTATGGCTACACCTTC.

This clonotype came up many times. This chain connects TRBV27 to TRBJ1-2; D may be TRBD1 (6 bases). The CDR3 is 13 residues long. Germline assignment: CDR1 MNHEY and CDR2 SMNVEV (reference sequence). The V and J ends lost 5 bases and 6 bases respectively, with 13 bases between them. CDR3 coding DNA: TGTGCCAGCAGTCTAAGACGGGGGCATGGCTACACCTTC. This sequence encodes CASSLRRGHGYTF.

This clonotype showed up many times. CDR3 in amino acids: CASSQEGAGGRNYNEQFF. CDR3 DNA sequence: TGTGCCAGCAGCCAAGAGGGAGCGGGGGGCCGAAACTACAATGAGCAGTTCTTC. J is TRBJ2-1 and V is TRBV3-1; 9 bases are a match to TRBD2. Germline CDR1 is LGHDT and CDR2 is YNNKEL (reference sequence). The CDR3 length is 18 residues. Unmatched junction bases numbered 9, after V lost 0 bases and J lost 3 bases.

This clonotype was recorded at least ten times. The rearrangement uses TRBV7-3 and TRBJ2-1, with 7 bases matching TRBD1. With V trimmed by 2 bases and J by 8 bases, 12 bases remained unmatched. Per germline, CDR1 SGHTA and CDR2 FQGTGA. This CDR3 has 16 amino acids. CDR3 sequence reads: CASSLGMAGGLHEQFF. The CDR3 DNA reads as TGTGCCAGCAGCTTAGGTATGGCAGGGGGTCTCCATGAGCAGTTCTTC.

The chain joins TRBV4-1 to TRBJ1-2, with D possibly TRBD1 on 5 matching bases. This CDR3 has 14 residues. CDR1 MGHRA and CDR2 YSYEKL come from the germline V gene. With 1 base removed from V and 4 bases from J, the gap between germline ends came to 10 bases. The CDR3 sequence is CASSQGPGTYGYTF. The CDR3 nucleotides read TGCGCCAGCAGCCAAGGCCCGGGGACCTATGGCTACACCTTC.

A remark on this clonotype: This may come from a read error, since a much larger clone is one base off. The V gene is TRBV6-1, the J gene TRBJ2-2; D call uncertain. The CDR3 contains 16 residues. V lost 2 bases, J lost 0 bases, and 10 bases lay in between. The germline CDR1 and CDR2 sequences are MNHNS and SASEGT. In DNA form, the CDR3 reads TGTGCCAGCAGTGAACGGCAGCAAACGAACACCGGGGAGCTGTTTTTT. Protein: CASSERQQTNTGELFF.

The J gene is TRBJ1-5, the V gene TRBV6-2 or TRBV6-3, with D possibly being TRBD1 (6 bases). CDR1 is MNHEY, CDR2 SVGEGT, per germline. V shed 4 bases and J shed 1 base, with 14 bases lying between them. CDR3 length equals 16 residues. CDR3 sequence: CASSSYQGSSNQPQHF. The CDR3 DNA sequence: TGTGCCAGCAGTTCCTATCAGGGGAGCAGCAATCAGCCCCAGCATTTT.

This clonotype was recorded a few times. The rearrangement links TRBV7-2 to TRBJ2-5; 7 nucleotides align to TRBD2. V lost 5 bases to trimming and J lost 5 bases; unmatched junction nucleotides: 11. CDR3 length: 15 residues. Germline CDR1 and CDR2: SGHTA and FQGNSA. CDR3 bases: TGTGCCAGCAGCGGTCTTTGGCGGGGGAAGGAGACCCAGTACTTC. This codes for CASSGLWRGKETQYF.

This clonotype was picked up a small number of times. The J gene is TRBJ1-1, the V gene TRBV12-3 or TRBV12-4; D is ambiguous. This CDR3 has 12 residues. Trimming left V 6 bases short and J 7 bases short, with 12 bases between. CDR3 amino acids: CASRAGNHEAFF. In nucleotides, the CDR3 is TGTGCCAGCAGAGCGGGCAACCATGAAGCTTTCTTT.

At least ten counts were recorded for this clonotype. The CDR3, as DNA: TGTGCCAGCAGTTACTGGCCAGGGGGCATCAACGAGCAGTACTTC. Protein: CASSYWPGGINEQYF. The rearrangement uses TRBV6-5 and TRBJ2-7; TRBD1 matches 8 bases. V was pared by 1 base and J by 5 bases, with 7 bases of the junction left unmatched. Germline assignment: CDR1 MNHEY and CDR2 SVGAGI. This CDR3 comprises 15 residues.

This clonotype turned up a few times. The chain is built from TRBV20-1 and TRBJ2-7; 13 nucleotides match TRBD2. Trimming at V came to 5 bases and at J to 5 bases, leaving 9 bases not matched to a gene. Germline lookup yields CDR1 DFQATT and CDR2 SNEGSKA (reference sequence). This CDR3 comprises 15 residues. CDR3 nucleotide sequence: TGCAGTGCTGTCCCACTAGCGGGGGGGCCTAACGAGCAGTACTTC. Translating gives CSAVPLAGGPNEQYF.

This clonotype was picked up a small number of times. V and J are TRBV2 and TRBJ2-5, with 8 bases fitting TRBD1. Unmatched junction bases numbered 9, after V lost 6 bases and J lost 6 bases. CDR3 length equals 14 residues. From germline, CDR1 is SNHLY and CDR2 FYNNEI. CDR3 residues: CASREDRAGKTQYF. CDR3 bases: TGTGCCAGCAGGGAGGACAGGGCGGGAAAGACCCAGTACTTC.

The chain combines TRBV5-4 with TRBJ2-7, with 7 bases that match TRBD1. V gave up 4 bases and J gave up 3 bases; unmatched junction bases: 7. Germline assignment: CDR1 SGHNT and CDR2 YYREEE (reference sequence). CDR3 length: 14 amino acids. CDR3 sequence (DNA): TGTGCCAGCAGCGGTAACAGGGGAAACTACGAGCAGTACTTC. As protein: CASSGNRGNYEQYF.

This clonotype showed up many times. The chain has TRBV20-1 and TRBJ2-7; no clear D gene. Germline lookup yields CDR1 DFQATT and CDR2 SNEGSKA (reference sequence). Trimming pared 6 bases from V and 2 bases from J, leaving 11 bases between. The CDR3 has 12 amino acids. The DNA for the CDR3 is TGCAGTGCGACCGAACCTACCTACGAGCAGTACTTC. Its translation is CSATEPTYEQYF.

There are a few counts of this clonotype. CDR3 region: CASSPQIRWGTEASYNEQFF. The CDR3, as DNA: TGTGCCAGCAGCCCGCAAATCCGGTGGGGGACAGAAGCCTCCTACAATGAGCAGTTCTTC. The chain employs TRBV7-9 and TRBJ2-1; 7 bases are a match to TRBD1. Germline V gives CDR1 SEHNR, CDR2 FQNEAQ (reference sequence). V trimming: 5 bases; J trimming: 0 bases; junction bases outside the gene matches: 19. CDR3 size: 20 residues.

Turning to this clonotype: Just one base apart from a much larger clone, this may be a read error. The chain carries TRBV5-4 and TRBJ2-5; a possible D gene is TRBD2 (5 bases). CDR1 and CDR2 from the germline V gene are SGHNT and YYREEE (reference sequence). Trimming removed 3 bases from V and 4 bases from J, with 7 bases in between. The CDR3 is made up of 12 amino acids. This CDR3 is CASSSAGETQYF. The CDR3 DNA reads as TGTGCCAGCAGCTCGGCGGGAGAGACCCAGTACTTC.